The present entry profiles one T cell receptor beta chain with its context. Its antigen is undetermined. This sample is part of a study of T cell repertoires in cytomegalovirus infection. Study-level background: HLA-C-restricted CMV epitopes, recently identified, and well-studied HLA-B-restricted ones were used by the study. Both a matching HLA type and CMV infection were indicated by public TCR beta signatures. Findings and limits, study-wide: CMV carriers having the relevant HLA were flagged by cumulative public TCR beta family frequency. Clonotype analysis showed dominance of the ex vivo response by HLA-C-restricted CMV-specific TCR beta clonotypes.

TCRdb reprocessed the reads via MiXCR and lists one record per CDR3 protein. The sample contains fewer than 1,000,000 distinct CDR3 sequences, about 33% of which appear only once. The CDR3 runs 13 residues. The germline gives CDR1 SGHVS, CDR2 FQNEAQ. The sequence was obtained from a human donor in good health (CMV status not recorded). Some clones in this sample may be carry-over from other donors' samples. The sample in question was cultured CD8+ T cells from PBMCs, obtained from culture after CMV antigen stimulation. The chain links TRBV7-8 to TRBJ2-7; D possibly uses TRBD1 or TRBD2 (5 bases each). In DNA, the CDR3 is TGTGCCAGCAGCTTAGGAGGGGCATACGAGCAGCACGTC. The encoded protein is CASSLGGAYEQHV.